These 27 T cell receptor beta chains came from one sample sequenced in a study of cytomegalovirus exposure and HLA in healthy donors. The PCR contained 60 Vbeta and 13 Jbeta primers. Only in-frame clones appear in the TCRdb table, and some are missing; sequencing was by immunoSEQ multiplex PCR. Of approximately 140,000 clones in the sample, 55% to 70% are singletons; the top ten hold roughly 7%. The sample taken for sequencing was PBMCs. The origin of the receptors is a woman aged 55 to 70 in good health and CMV-seropositive.

This chain links TRBV5-6 with TRBJ1-1; D is perhaps TRBD1 (5 bases). The V gene lost 1 base and the J gene lost 0 bases, with 22 bases spanning the gap. This CDR3 is 19 amino acids long. The germline V gene has CDR1 SGHDT and CDR2 YYEEEE. The CDR3 loop reads CASSLRYTKPRGMNTEAFF. As DNA, the CDR3 is TGTGCCAGCAGCTTGAGGTATACCAAGCCCCGGGGGATGAACACTGAAGCTTTCTTT.

The chain couples TRBV5-1 to TRBJ1-2; 8 bases align to TRBD1. With 4 bases clipped from V and 6 bases from J, the junction kept 11 bases outside the gene matches. Germline V gene lookup returns CDR1 SGHRS and CDR2 YFSETQ. The CDR3 extends over 15 amino acids. The CDR3 DNA sequence: TGCGCCAGCAGCCCCGGACAGGGTTTGCTGGATGGCTACACCTTC. Translating gives CASSPGQGLLDGYTF.

CDR3 nucleotide sequence: TGTGCCAGCAGTTTGGAGGGGTACGAGCAGTACTTC. Its protein product is CASSLEGYEQYF. The gene calls are TRBV28 and TRBJ2-7, with D tentatively TRBD2 (6 bases). Germline V gene sequence: CDR1 MDHEN, CDR2 SYDVKM. This CDR3 has 12 amino acids. V was pared by 3 bases and J by 4 bases, with 7 bases between.

This clone turned up a few times. The J gene is TRBJ2-7, the V gene TRBV19; a weak D match, TRBD2 (6 bases). CDR3 length equals 16 residues. Germline V gene sequence: CDR1 LNHDA, CDR2 SQIVND (reference sequence). V was shortened by 3 bases and J by 0 bases, with 15 bases between the two germline ends. The CDR3 region is CASSISARGTSYEQYF. CDR3 coding DNA: TGTGCCAGTAGTATCTCGGCGCGGGGTACCTCCTACGAGCAGTACTTC.

The V and J genes are TRBV18 and TRBJ1-2; TRBD1 matches at 8 bases. This CDR3 has 13 residues. The trim removed 4 bases at V and 6 bases at J, leaving 4 bases unmatched. In germline, CDR1 is KGHSH, CDR2 LQKENI. The CDR3 nucleotides read TGTGCCAGCTCACTGGACAGGGCGGATGGCTACACCTTC. Protein: CASSLDRADGYTF. The full variable domain, its missing parts supplied by reference TRBV18 and TRBJ1-2, is NAGVMQNPRHLVRRRGQEARLRCSPMKGHSHVYWYRQLPEEGLKFMVYLQKENIIDESGMPKERFSAEFPKEGPSILRIQQVVRGDSAAYFCASSLDRADGYTFGSGTRLTVV.

The chain employs TRBV4-3 and TRBJ1-4; D perhaps matches TRBD1 (5 bases). V lost 4 bases and J 7 bases, leaving 19 bases between the germline ends. The CDR3 has 16 amino acids. CDR1 and CDR2 from the germline V gene are LGHNA and YSLEER. The CDR3 reads CASSPFGQGRVEKLFF. The CDR3 DNA reads as TGCGCCAGCAGCCCTTTCGGGCAGGGAAGGGTTGAAAAACTGTTTTTT.

The chain links TRBV10-3 to TRBJ2-7; TRBD1 is a possible D gene (6 bases). Germline values: CDR1 ENHRY, CDR2 SYGVKD. V was trimmed by 10 bases and J by 3 bases, leaving 13 bases between them. This CDR3 contains 12 residues. The CDR3 nucleotides read TGTGCCACCGGGATAGGGGGCTACGAGCAGTACTTC. This codes for CATGIGGYEQYF.

V is TRBV27 and J is TRBJ2-3; D is perhaps TRBD2 (5 bases). The CDR3 totals 15 residues. Germline V CDR1 and CDR2: MNHEY, SMNVEV (reference sequence). Trimming stripped 6 bases from V and 4 bases from J, with 17 bases between. The CDR3 coding sequence is TGTGCCAGCAGCTCCCGAGGGCATAGGGCAGATACGCAGTATTTT. As protein: CASSSRGHRADTQYF.

The CDR3 sequence: CASSPLPTDTQYF. The CDR3 bases are TGCGCCAGCAGCCCACTACCAACAGATACGCAGTATTTT. This chain connects TRBV4-1 to TRBJ2-3, with D hard to call. With 4 bases removed from V and 3 bases from J, the gap between germline ends came to 8 bases. This CDR3 has 13 amino acids. Germline V gives CDR1 MGHRA, CDR2 YSYEKL.

This rearrangement joins TRBV27 to TRBJ2-1; 12 nucleotides match TRBD2. The CDR3 extends over 17 amino acids. The V gene's germline CDR1 is MNHEY and CDR2 SMNVEV (reference sequence). V shed 5 bases, J shed 2 bases, and the junction held 7 bases outside the gene matches. CDR3 sequence reads: CASSLGLAGLAYNEQFF. The CDR3 DNA reads as TGTGCCAGCAGTCTTGGACTAGCGGGGTTAGCCTACAATGAGCAGTTCTTC.

This clone has a handful of counts. The rearrangement uses TRBV18 and TRBJ2-7; possibly TRBD1 for D (6 bases). This CDR3 comprises 14 residues. The V gene lost 3 bases and the J gene lost 1 base, with 10 bases spanning the gap. The V gene's germline CDR1 is KGHSH and CDR2 LQKENI. CDR3 amino acids: CASSPKTGSYEQYF. The CDR3 DNA reads as TGTGCCAGCTCACCGAAGACAGGTTCCTACGAGCAGTACTTC. The variable domain in full, completed from reference TRBV18 and TRBJ2-7, reads NAGVMQNPRHLVRRRGQEARLRCSPMKGHSHVYWYRQLPEEGLKFMVYLQKENIIDESGMPKERFSAEFPKEGPSILRIQQVVRGDSAAYFCASSPKTGSYEQYFGPGTRLTVT.

CDR3 DNA sequence: TGTGCCAGCAGCCGGGACACCTCCTACGAGCAGTACTTC. It codes for CASSRDTSYEQYF. The genes are TRBV28 and TRBJ2-7, with D possibly matching TRBD1 (6 bases). V was clipped by 6 bases and J by 0 bases, with 9 bases between them. The CDR3 runs to 13 residues. From germline, CDR1 is MDHEN and CDR2 SYDVKM.

The chain uses TRBV20-1 and TRBJ1-2; D gene unclear. CDR3 length: 10 amino acids. Trimming shortened V by 6 bases and J by 6 bases, and 8 bases separated the two germline ends. From germline, CDR1 is DFQATT and CDR2 SNEGSKA (reference sequence). The CDR3 sequence is CSALADGYTF. CDR3 nucleotides: TGCAGTGCCCTTGCGGATGGCTACACCTTC.

The rearrangement uses TRBV2 and TRBJ1-6; TRBD1 aligns across 7 bases. The CDR3 covers 15 residues. V lost 7 bases to trimming and J lost 9 bases; unmatched junction nucleotides: 12. Per the germline V gene, CDR1 is SNHLY and CDR2 is FYNNEI. DNA for the CDR3: TGTGCCAGCATTTTAGACAGGGCGAACAGTTCACCCCTCCACTTT. Amino acid sequence: CASILDRANSSPLHF.

V is TRBV25-1 and J is TRBJ1-5, with 9 bases identical to TRBD1. V gave up 4 bases and J gave up 3 bases; unmatched junction bases: 4. The CDR3 is made up of 15 amino acids. The germline CDR1 and CDR2 sequences are MGHDK and SYGVNS. This CDR3 is CASSGRTGVNQPQHF. CDR3 sequence (DNA): TGTGCCAGCAGTGGTCGGACAGGGGTCAATCAGCCCCAGCATTTT.

The chain is built from TRBV13 and TRBJ2-1, with 11 bases aligning to TRBD2. The CDR3 length is 15 residues. The germline V gene has CDR1 PRHDT and CDR2 FYEKMQ (reference sequence). V trimming: 1 base; J trimming: 9 bases; junction bases outside the gene matches: 5. CDR3 amino acids: CASSLAGTSGTEQFF. In nucleotides, the CDR3 is TGTGCCAGCAGCTTAGCTGGGACTAGCGGTACTGAGCAGTTCTTC.

This clone turned up a few times. The chain combines TRBV9 with TRBJ2-5; unclear D gene. The germline V gene has CDR1 SGDLS and CDR2 YYNGEE. The CDR3 consists of 15 residues. Trimming shortened V by 4 bases and J by 4 bases, and 17 bases separated the two germline ends. CDR3 DNA: TGTGCCAGCAGCCCATGGTCTAGTTCGTCAGAGACCCAGTACTTC. Its protein is CASSPWSSSSETQYF.

The rearrangement links TRBV4-3 to TRBJ2-1, with unresolved D. Trimming stripped 3 bases from V and 0 bases from J, with 12 bases between. Germline V gives CDR1 LGHNA, CDR2 YSLEER. This CDR3 is built from 16 residues. The CDR3 DNA reads TGCGCCAGCAGCCATCTACAGATCAGCTCCTACAATGAGCAGTTCTTC. Its protein product is CASSHLQISSYNEQFF.

This clone was observed a few times. Sequence at one end of the junction differs from germline and may be a read error. The chain links TRBV9 to TRBJ2-5, with D unresolved. Germline V CDR1 and CDR2: SGDLS, YYNGEE. This CDR3 contains 12 residues. For the CDR3, the DNA is TGTGCCAGCAGTGTAGGCGAGGAGACCCAGTACTTC. Its translation: CASSVGEETQYF.

The J gene is TRBJ2-4, the V gene TRBV11-2; D is perhaps TRBD2 (7 bases). The CDR3 runs 14 residues. Germline V gene lookup returns CDR1 SGHAT and CDR2 FQNNGV. The V gene lost 1 base and the J gene lost 9 bases, with 13 bases spanning the gap. This CDR3 reads CASSLVVRGGIQYF. The CDR3 DNA reads as TGTGCCAGCAGCTTAGTTGTGAGGGGGGGCATTCAGTACTTC.

The V gene is TRBV25-1, the J gene TRBJ1-4; D not certain. Germline values: CDR1 MGHDK, CDR2 SYGVNS. The CDR3 has 15 residues. Trimming left V 1 base short and J 3 bases short, with 9 bases between. The CDR3 is CASSEFVLSNEKLFF. Written as DNA, the CDR3 is TGTGCCAGCAGTGAATTTGTCCTTTCTAATGAAAAACTGTTTTTT.

The chain joins TRBV27 to TRBJ1-1; D unclear. The CDR3 spans 14 residues. Per germline, CDR1 MNHEY and CDR2 SMNVEV (reference sequence). The V and J ends lost 5 bases and 4 bases respectively, with 14 bases between them. CDR3 in amino acids: CASSQRRRTTEAFF. CDR3 nucleotides: TGTGCCAGCAGTCAGCGAAGGAGGACCACTGAAGCTTTCTTT.

This clone was observed a few times. This chain links TRBV5-1 with TRBJ2-3; 7 nucleotides agree with TRBD2. This CDR3 has 17 residues. The junction had 16 bases not matched to a gene; V was cut back by 3 bases and J by 6 bases. From germline, CDR1 is SGHRS and CDR2 YFSETQ. CDR3 coding DNA: TGCGCCAGCAGCTCAACGACGGCGGGAGTCTCCTCGGATACGCAGTATTTT. Translated, it gives CASSSTTAGVSSDTQYF.

The V and J genes are TRBV19 and TRBJ1-1, with 9 nucleotides matching TRBD1. The CDR3 has 14 amino acids. CDR1 is LNHDA, CDR2 SQIVND, per germline (reference sequence). V was clipped by 7 bases and J by 3 bases; unmatched bases: 6. The CDR3 protein is CASNWRTGDTEAFF. DNA of the CDR3: TGTGCCAGTAACTGGAGGACAGGGGACACTGAAGCTTTCTTT.

This clone has a handful of counts. The CDR3 DNA sequence: TGTGCCAGCAGCCCAGGACAGGGGTATGGCTACACCTTC. This gives the protein CASSPGQGYGYTF. The V call is TRBV5-6, the J call TRBJ1-2; 9 nucleotides match TRBD1. The CDR3 contains 13 residues. CDR1 is SGHDT, CDR2 YYEEEE, per germline. The J segment lost 5 bases and the V segment lost 4 bases, leaving 3 bases of the junction unmatched.

A single count supports this clone. CDR3 nucleotide sequence: TGTGCCAGCAGCTTAAGCGAGGCTCAGCCCCAGCATTTT. As protein: CASSLSEAQPQHF. J is TRBJ1-5 and V is TRBV7-2; D not resolved. Trimming took 2 bases from V and 6 from J, leaving 8 bases between them. Germline-derived CDR1 and CDR2 are SGHTA and FQGNSA. This CDR3 region has 13 residues.

The V gene is TRBV5-5, the J gene TRBJ2-5, with 7 bases identical to TRBD2. The V gene's germline CDR1 is SGHKS and CDR2 YYEKEE (reference sequence). The CDR3 covers 14 residues. V lost 4 bases, J lost 5 bases, and 8 bases stayed unmatched. The CDR3 coding sequence is TGTGCCAGCAGCCCCCAGGCCGGGGGGGAGACCCAGTACTTC. Translated: CASSPQAGGETQYF.